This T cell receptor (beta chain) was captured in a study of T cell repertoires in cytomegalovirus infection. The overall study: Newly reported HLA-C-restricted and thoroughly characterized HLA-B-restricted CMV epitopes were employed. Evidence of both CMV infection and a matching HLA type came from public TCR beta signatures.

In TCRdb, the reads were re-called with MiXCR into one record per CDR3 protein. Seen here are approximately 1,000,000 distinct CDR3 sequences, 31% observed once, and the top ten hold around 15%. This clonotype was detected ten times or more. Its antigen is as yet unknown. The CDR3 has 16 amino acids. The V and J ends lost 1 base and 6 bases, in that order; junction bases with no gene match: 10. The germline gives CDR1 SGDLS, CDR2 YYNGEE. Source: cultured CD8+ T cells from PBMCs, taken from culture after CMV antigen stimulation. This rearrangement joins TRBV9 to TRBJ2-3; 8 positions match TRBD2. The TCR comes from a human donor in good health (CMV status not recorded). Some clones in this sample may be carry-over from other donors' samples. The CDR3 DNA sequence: TGTGCCAGCAGCGTAAGAAACGGGGGGGCTTCCGATACGCAGTATTTT. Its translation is CASSVRNGGASDTQYF.